This T cell receptor (beta chain) comes out of a study of OX40 agonist ivuxolimab in advanced cancers. Background on the study: The dose of intravenous ivuxolimab that patients received every 2 weeks ranged from 0.01 to 10 mg/kg. Study-wide points: The CD4+ and CD8+ T cells in the blood had expanded clonally by week 6 at 0.1 to 3.0 mg/kg.

Germline assignment: CDR1 SGHRS and CDR2 YFSETQ. The CDR3 is made up of 17 amino acids. The V segment lost 4 bases and the J segment 7 bases; nucleotides outside the gene matches: 17. TCRdb's copy holds only in-frame clones and misses some; the assay was immunoSEQ multiplex PCR. The table lists more than 55,000 clones, around 74% of them singletons, with about a tenth in the top ten. Concerning this clone itself: Its cognate antigen is unknown.

The sequence was obtained from an adult with an advanced solid tumor such as melanoma, head and neck, liver or kidney cancer. This chain joins TRBV5-1 and TRBJ1-5; 7 bases are a match to TRBD1. Sequencing was performed on CD4+ or CD8+ T cells sorted from blood, taken in a trial of the OX40 agonist ivuxolimab. The CDR3 region is CASSPIPGTAQGQPQHF. The DNA of the CDR3 is TGCGCCAGCAGCCCAATTCCCGGGACAGCTCAGGGGCAGCCCCAGCATTTT.